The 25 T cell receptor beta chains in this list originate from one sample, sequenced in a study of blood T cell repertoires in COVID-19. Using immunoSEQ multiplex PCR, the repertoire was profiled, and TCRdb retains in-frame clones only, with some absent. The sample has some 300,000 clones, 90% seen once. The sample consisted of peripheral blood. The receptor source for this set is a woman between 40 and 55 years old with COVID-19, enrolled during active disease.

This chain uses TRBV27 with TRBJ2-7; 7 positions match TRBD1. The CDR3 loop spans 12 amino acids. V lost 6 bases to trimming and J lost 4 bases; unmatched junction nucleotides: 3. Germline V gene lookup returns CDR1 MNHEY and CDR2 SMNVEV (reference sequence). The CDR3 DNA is TGTGCCAGCAGGGGCAGGGGGTACGAGCAGTACTTC. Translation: CASRGRGYEQYF.

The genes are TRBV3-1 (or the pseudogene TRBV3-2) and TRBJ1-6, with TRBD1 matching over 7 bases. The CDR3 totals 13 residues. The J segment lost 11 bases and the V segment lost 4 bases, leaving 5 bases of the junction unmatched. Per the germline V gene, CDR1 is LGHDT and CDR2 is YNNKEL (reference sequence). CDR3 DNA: TGTGCCAGCAGCCCGGGACAGAAGGCACCCCTCCACTTT. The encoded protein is CASSPGQKAPLHF.

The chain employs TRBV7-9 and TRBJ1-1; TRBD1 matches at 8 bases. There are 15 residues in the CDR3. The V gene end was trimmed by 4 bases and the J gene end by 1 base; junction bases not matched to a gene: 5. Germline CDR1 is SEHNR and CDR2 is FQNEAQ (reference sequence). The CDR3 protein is CASSSGRGQNTEAFF. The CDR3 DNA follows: TGTGCCAGCAGCTCAGGCAGGGGGCAGAACACTGAAGCTTTCTTT.

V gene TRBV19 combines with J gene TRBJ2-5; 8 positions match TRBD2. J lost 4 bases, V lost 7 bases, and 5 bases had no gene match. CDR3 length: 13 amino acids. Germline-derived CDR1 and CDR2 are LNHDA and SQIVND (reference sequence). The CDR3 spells CASTTGGGETQYF. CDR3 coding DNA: TGTGCCAGTACCACGGGAGGGGGAGAGACCCAGTACTTC.

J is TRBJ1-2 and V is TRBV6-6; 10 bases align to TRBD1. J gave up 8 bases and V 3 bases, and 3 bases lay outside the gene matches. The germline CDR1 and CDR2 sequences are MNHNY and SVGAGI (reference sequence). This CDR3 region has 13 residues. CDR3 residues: CASSYGQGDGYTF. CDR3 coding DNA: TGTGCCAGCAGTTATGGACAGGGGGACGGCTACACCTTC.

The CDR3 DNA follows: TGTGCCAGCAGTTCTGCGGGAGAAAGGTCAGATACGCAGTATTTT. Protein product: CASSSAGERSDTQYF. V usage is TRBV6-2 or TRBV6-3 and J usage is TRBJ2-3; 7 positions match TRBD2. After removal of 4 bases from V and 4 bases from J, the junction contained 8 bases not matched to a gene. Germline CDR1 is MNHEY and CDR2 is SVGEGT. This CDR3 has 15 amino acids.

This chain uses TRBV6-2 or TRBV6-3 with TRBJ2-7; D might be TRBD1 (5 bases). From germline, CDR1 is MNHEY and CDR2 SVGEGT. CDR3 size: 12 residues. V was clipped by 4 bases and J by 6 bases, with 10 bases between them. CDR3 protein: CASSFQGTEQYF. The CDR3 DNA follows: TGTGCCAGCAGTTTCCAGGGTACCGAGCAGTACTTC.

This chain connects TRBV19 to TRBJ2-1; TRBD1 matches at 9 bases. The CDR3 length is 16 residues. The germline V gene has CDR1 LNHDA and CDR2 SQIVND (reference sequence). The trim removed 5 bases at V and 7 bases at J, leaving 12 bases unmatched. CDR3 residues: CASSAHRDRDRNEQFF. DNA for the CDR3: TGTGCCAGTAGTGCTCATCGGGACAGGGATAGGAATGAGCAGTTCTTC.

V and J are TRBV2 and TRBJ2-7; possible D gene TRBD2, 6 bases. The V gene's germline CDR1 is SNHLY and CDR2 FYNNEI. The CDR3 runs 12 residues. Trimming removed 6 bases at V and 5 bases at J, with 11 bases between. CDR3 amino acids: CASRKDYHEQYF. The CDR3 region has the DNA TGTGCCAGCAGGAAGGACTACCACGAGCAGTACTTC.

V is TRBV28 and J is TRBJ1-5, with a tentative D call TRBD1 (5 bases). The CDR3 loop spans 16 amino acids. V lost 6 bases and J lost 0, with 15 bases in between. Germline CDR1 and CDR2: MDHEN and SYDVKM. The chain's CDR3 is CASSPLQDHSNQPQHF. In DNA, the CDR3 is TGTGCCAGCAGCCCTTTACAGGATCATAGCAATCAGCCCCAGCATTTT.

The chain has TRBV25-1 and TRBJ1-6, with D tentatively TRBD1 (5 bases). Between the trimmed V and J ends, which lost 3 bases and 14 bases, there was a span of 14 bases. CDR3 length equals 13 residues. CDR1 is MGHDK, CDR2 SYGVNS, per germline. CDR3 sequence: CASSDQGEKALHF. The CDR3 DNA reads TGTGCCAGCAGTGATCAGGGTGAGAAAGCCCTCCACTTT.

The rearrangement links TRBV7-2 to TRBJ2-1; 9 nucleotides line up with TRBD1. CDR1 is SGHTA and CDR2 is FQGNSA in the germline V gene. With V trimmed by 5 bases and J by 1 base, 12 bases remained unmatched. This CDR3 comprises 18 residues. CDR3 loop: CASSATNRGLWSYNEQFF. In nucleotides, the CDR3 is TGTGCCAGCAGCGCGACGAACAGGGGGCTCTGGTCCTACAATGAGCAGTTCTTC.

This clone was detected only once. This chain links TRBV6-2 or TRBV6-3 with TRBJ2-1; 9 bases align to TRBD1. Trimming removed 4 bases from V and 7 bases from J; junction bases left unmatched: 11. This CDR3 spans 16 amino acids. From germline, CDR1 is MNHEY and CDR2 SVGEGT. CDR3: CASSWGQGIKRNEQFF. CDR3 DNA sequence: TGTGCCAGCAGTTGGGGACAGGGCATCAAGCGGAATGAGCAGTTCTTC.

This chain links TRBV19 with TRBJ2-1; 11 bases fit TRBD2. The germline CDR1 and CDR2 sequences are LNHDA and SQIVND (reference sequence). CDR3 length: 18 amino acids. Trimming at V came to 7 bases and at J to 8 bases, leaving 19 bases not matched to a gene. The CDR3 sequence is CASKGGLAGSPRKDEQFF. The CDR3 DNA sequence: TGTGCCAGTAAGGGAGGACTAGCGGGTTCTCCGAGGAAGGATGAGCAGTTCTTC. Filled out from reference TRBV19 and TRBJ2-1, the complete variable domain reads DGGITQSPKYLFRKEGQNVTLSCEQNLNHDAMYWYRQDPGQGLRLIYYSQIVNDFQKGDIAEGYSVSREKKESFPLTVTSAQKNPTAFYLCASKGGLAGSPRKDEQFFGPGTRLTVL.

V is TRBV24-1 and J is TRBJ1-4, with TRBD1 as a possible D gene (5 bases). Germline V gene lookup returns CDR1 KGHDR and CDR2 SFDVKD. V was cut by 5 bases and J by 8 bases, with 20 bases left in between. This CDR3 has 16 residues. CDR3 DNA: TGTGCCACCAGTGGTCAGCCGGGGGGAGGAGACGAAAAACTGTTTTTT. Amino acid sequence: CATSGQPGGGDEKLFF.

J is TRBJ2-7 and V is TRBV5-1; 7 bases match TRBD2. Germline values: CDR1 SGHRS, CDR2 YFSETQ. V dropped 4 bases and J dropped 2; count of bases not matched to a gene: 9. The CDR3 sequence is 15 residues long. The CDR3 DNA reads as TGCGCCAGCAGCCCCGTTGGTGCGGGGGCCTACGAGCAGTACTTC. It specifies CASSPVGAGAYEQYF.

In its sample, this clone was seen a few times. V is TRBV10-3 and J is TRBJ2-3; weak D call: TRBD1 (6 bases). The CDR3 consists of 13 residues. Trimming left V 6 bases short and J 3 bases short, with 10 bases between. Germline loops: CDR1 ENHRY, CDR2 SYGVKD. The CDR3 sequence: CAISQQGTDTQYF. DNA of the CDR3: TGTGCCATCAGCCAACAGGGAACAGATACGCAGTATTTT.

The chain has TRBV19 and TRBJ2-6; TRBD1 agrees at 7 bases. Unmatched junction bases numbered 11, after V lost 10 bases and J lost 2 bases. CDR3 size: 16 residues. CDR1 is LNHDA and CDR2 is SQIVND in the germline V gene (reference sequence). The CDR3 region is CATKQGSAAGANVLTF. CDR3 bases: TGTGCCACGAAACAGGGGAGTGCTGCTGGGGCCAACGTCCTGACTTTC. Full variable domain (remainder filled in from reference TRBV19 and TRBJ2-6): DGGITQSPKYLFRKEGQNVTLSCEQNLNHDAMYWYRQDPGQGLRLIYYSQIVNDFQKGDIAEGYSVSREKKESFPLTVTSAQKNPTAFYLCATKQGSAAGANVLTFGAGSRLTVL.

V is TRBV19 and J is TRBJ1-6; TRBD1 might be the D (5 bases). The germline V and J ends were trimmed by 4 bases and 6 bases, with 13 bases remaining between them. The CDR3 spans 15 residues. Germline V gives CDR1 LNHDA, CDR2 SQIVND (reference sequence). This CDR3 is CASSRSTESNSPLHF. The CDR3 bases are TGTGCCAGTAGTAGATCGACAGAGTCTAATTCACCCCTCCACTTT.

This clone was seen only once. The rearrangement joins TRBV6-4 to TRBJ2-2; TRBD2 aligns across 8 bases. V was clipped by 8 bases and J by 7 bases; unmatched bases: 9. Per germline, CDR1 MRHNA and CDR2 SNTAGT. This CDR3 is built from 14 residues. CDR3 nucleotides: TGTGCCAGCTCCCCAGCGGGAGCTATCGGGGAGCTGTTTTTT. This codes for CASSPAGAIGELFF.

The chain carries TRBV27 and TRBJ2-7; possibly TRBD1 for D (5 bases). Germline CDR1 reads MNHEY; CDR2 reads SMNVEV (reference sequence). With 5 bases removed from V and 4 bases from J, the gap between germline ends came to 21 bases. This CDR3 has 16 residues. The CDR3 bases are TGTGCCAGCAGTCCCCCCCGTGGCTCAAGGGGTTACGAGCAGTACTTC. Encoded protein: CASSPPRGSRGYEQYF.

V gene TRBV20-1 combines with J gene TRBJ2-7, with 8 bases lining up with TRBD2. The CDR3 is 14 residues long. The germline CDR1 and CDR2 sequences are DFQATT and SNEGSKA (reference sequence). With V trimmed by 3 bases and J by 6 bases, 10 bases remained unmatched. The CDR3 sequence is CSASGEPGGPEQYF. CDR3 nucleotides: TGCAGTGCTAGTGGCGAACCGGGAGGGCCCGAGCAGTACTTC.

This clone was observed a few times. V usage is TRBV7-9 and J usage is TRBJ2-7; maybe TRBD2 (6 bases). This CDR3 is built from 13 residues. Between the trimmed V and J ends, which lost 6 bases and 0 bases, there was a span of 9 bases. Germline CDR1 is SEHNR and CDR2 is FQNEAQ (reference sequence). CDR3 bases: TGTGCCAGCAGGACGGAGGGCTCCTACGAGCAGTACTTC. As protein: CASRTEGSYEQYF.

CDR3 residues: CASSQVEKAQDTQYF. CDR3 bases: TGTGCCAGCAGCCAAGTTGAGAAAGCTCAAGATACGCAGTATTTT. The chain joins TRBV4-2 to TRBJ2-3; the D is unclear. The CDR3 runs to 15 residues. Germline assignment: CDR1 LGHNA and CDR2 YNFKEQ. The V gene lost 1 base and the J gene lost 5 bases, with 13 bases spanning the gap.

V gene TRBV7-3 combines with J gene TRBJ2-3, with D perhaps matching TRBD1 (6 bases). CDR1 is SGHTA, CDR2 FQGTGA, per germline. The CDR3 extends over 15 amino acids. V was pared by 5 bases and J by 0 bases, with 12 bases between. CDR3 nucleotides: TGTGCCAGCAGCAAACAGGGTTCTAGCACAGATACGCAGTATTTT. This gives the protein CASSKQGSSTDTQYF.